Shown below are 32 T cell receptor beta chains from a single sample sequenced in a study of T cell responses to AZD1222 COVID-19 vaccine. The assay was immunoSEQ multiplex PCR, and TCRdb's table has in-frame clones only and misses some. The sample includes approximately 170,000 clones, more than 85% seen only once; the top ten take about 4.2%. This material consisted of peripheral blood, taken on day 0 of AZD1222 vaccination. The origin of the receptors is an adult in good health.

The rearrangement joins TRBV24-1 to TRBJ1-1; D is unclear. V lost 2 bases, J lost 4 bases, and 4 bases lay in between. The CDR3 spans 12 residues. Germline V gene sequence: CDR1 KGHDR, CDR2 SFDVKD. The CDR3 spells CATSDYGTEAFF. CDR3 coding DNA: TGTGCCACCAGTGATTATGGCACTGAAGCTTTCTTT.

The J gene is TRBJ2-1, the V gene TRBV10-3; tentative D call: TRBD1 (6 bases). V lost 4 bases and J lost 0, with 10 bases in between. CDR3 length: 15 residues. Germline values: CDR1 ENHRY, CDR2 SYGVKD. The CDR3 protein is CAISAKDSSYNEQFF. The CDR3 DNA follows: TGTGCCATCAGTGCTAAGGACAGCTCCTACAATGAGCAGTTCTTC.

The gene calls are TRBV27 and TRBJ2-1; TRBD2 agrees at 8 bases. After removal of 0 bases from V and 12 bases from J, the junction contained 4 bases not matched to a gene. Germline values: CDR1 MNHEY, CDR2 SMNVEV (reference sequence). The CDR3 runs 13 residues. The CDR3 DNA follows: TGTGCCAGCAGTTTATCACCCGGGGGGGGGCAGTTCTTC. It encodes CASSLSPGGGQFF.

The gene calls are TRBV28 and TRBJ2-7; 11 nucleotides agree with TRBD2. Germline CDR1 reads MDHEN; CDR2 reads SYDVKM. After removal of 4 bases from V and 3 bases from J, the junction contained 5 bases not matched to a gene. The length of the CDR3 is 15 residues. In DNA, the CDR3 is TGTGCCAGCAGTTCCTTAGCGGGAGGGAGCTACGAGCAGTACTTC. As protein: CASSSLAGGSYEQYF. Based on the CDR3 plus reference TRBV28 and TRBJ2-7, the full variable domain is DVKVTQSSRYLVKRTGEKVFLECVQDMDHENMFWYRQDPGLGLRLIYFSYDVKMKEKGDIPEGYSVSREKKERFSLILESASTNQTSMYLCASSSLAGGSYEQYFGPGTRLTVT.

In this sample, this clone turned up once. The chain combines TRBV11-2 with TRBJ2-1; D not resolved. This CDR3 has 14 amino acids. CDR1 SGHAT and CDR2 FQNNGV come from the germline V gene. Trimming removed 7 bases from V and 0 bases from J, with 10 bases in between. The CDR3 is CASTQRDSYNEQFF. In DNA form, the CDR3 reads TGTGCCAGCACCCAAAGAGACTCCTACAATGAGCAGTTCTTC. Drawing the rest from reference TRBV11-2 and TRBJ2-1, the complete variable domain is EAGVAQSPRYKIIEKRQSVAFWCNPISGHATLYWYQQILGQGPKLLIQFQNNGVVDDSQLPKDRFSAERLKGVDSTLKIQPAKLEDSAVYLCASTQRDSYNEQFFGPGTRLTVL.

This clone was observed a single time. The genes are TRBV6-6 and TRBJ1-6; possible D gene TRBD1, 6 bases. Trimming removed 5 bases from V and 0 bases from J, with 20 bases in between. The CDR3 spans 19 residues. The germline gives CDR1 MNHNY, CDR2 SVGAGI (reference sequence). The chain's CDR3 is CASSHLVGDMSSYNSPLHF. The CDR3 bases are TGTGCCAGCAGTCACCTCGTCGGGGACATGAGCTCCTATAATTCACCCCTCCACTTT.

The chain carries TRBV11-2 and TRBJ2-1, with D possibly TRBD2 on 6 matching bases. The germline V and J ends were trimmed by 5 bases and 4 bases, with 21 bases remaining between them. Germline CDR1 is SGHAT and CDR2 is FQNNGV. The CDR3 is 17 residues long. CDR3 DNA: TGTGCCAGCAGCCCTTCCCTCGGGGCGGAGGGGTACAATGAGCAGTTCTTC. Its translation: CASSPSLGAEGYNEQFF.

V usage is TRBV20-1 and J usage is TRBJ2-4, with D maybe TRBD2 (6 bases). The CDR3 loop spans 13 amino acids. Trimming pared 3 bases from V and 7 bases from J, leaving 13 bases between. Germline V lookup: CDR1 DFQATT, CDR2 SNEGSKA (reference sequence). As DNA, the CDR3 is TGCAGTGCTAGTCAGCGGGTGTCGAACATTCAGTACTTC. It translates to CSASQRVSNIQYF.

The chain recombines TRBV2 with TRBJ2-7; D is undetermined. This CDR3 has 13 amino acids. Trimming removed 1 base at V and 7 bases at J, with 11 bases between. Germline CDR1 is SNHLY and CDR2 is FYNNEI. This CDR3 reads CASSEDSEREQYF. CDR3 nucleotide sequence: TGTGCCAGCAGTGAAGACTCAGAGAGGGAGCAGTACTTC. Variable domain in full (rest from reference TRBV2 and TRBJ2-7): EPEVTQTPSHQVTQMGQEVILRCVPISNHLYFYWYRQILGQKVEFLVSFYNNEISEKSEIFDDQFSVERPDGSNFTLKIRSTKLEDSAMYFCASSEDSEREQYFGPGTRLTVT.

This sequence joins TRBV7-3 and TRBJ1-1; possibly TRBD1 for D (5 bases). There are 14 residues in the CDR3. Germline CDR1 and CDR2: SGHTA and FQGTGA. The V end was cut by 6 bases, the J end by 7 bases, with 18 bases between. Here the CDR3 reads CASRSQGNSGEAFF. The CDR3 DNA sequence: TGTGCCAGCAGATCTCAGGGTAATTCGGGTGAAGCTTTCTTT.

This chain joins TRBV7-6 and TRBJ1-2; 12 positions match TRBD1. The ends lost 5 bases at V and 6 bases at J; junction bases unmatched: 7. CDR1 and CDR2 (germline): SGHVS, FNYEAQ. CDR3 length: 15 amino acids. This chain's CDR3 is CASSTPGQGANGYTF. Written as DNA, the CDR3 is TGTGCCAGCAGCACACCGGGACAGGGGGCAAATGGCTACACCTTC.

The V call is TRBV7-2, the J call TRBJ2-1, with 7 nucleotides matching TRBD2. With 5 bases clipped from V and 7 bases from J, the junction kept 11 bases outside the gene matches. CDR1 is SGHTA and CDR2 is FQGNSA in the germline V gene. CDR3 length: 15 amino acids. CDR3 coding DNA: TGTGCCAGCAGCGCCAGGGAGACCGGGAGGAATGAGCAGTTCTTC. This sequence encodes CASSARETGRNEQFF. The full variable domain, with the rest looked up from reference TRBV7-2 and TRBJ2-1, is GAGVSQSPSNKVTEKGKDVELRCDPISGHTALYWYRQSLGQGLEFLIYFQGNSAPDKSGLPSDRFSAERTGGSVSTLTIQRTQQEDSAVYLCASSARETGRNEQFFGPGTRLTVL.

The chain recombines TRBV11-2 with TRBJ2-1; 11 bases are shared with TRBD1. The CDR3 covers 16 residues. V dropped 3 bases and J dropped 10; count of bases not matched to a gene: 11. CDR1 and CDR2 (germline): SGHAT, FQNNGV. CDR3 protein: CASSFTGGTGGGEQFF. The CDR3 DNA reads as TGTGCCAGCAGCTTTACCGGCGGGACAGGGGGTGGGGAGCAGTTCTTC.

The V and J genes are TRBV6-5 and TRBJ2-1; unclear D gene. The CDR3 is made up of 13 amino acids. The germline gives CDR1 MNHEY, CDR2 SVGAGI. V was shortened by 3 bases and J by 9 bases, with 12 bases between the two germline ends. CDR3 in DNA: TGTGCCAGCAGTTATCGAGGTCACTTTGAGCAGTTCTTC. It codes for CASSYRGHFEQFF.

The chain has TRBV6-5 and TRBJ2-3; 11 bases are shared with TRBD2. Germline CDR1 is MNHEY and CDR2 is SVGAGI. Germline trimming cut 6 bases from V and 5 bases from J; bases unmatched to any gene: 4. The CDR3 runs to 14 residues. CDR3 DNA: TGTGCCAGCAGCCTTGGACTAGCGGGAGATACGCAGTATTTT. This sequence encodes CASSLGLAGDTQYF.

The rearrangement joins TRBV7-2 to TRBJ1-5, with 7 bases matching TRBD1. Trimming cost V 3 bases and J 4 bases; bases outside gene matches: 6. This CDR3 is built from 15 residues. In germline, CDR1 is SGHTA, CDR2 FQGNSA. For the CDR3, the DNA is TGTGCCAGCAGCTTTACCCCGGACAGGAATCAGCCCCAGCATTTT. It is translated as CASSFTPDRNQPQHF.

The chain employs TRBV28 and TRBJ2-7; 8 nucleotides match TRBD1. J was trimmed by 7 bases and V by 6 bases; bases with no gene match: 11. The CDR3 spans 14 residues. The germline V gene encodes CDR1 MDHEN and CDR2 SYDVKM. As DNA, the CDR3 is TGTGCCAGCAGCGACAGGGGCCGCCCGTGGGAGCAGTACTTC. This encodes CASSDRGRPWEQYF.

This clone was seen once. V gene TRBV24-1 combines with J gene TRBJ2-1; 8 nucleotides agree with TRBD1. The CDR3 has 15 residues. The trim removed 3 bases at V and 10 bases at J, leaving 10 bases unmatched. Germline-derived CDR1 and CDR2 are KGHDR and SFDVKD. The CDR3 sequence is CATSDLSTGVKEQFF. The CDR3 bases are TGTGCCACCAGTGATCTATCGACAGGGGTGAAGGAGCAGTTCTTC.

The CDR3 sequence is CASKGSGRADTQYF. Here the CDR3 DNA reads TGTGCCAGCAAGGGTAGCGGGAGAGCTGATACGCAGTATTTT. V gene TRBV21-1 combines with J gene TRBJ2-3; the table calls TRBD2, which could not be checked here. TRBV21-1 is deemed a pseudogene. CDR3 length: 14 amino acids.

V is TRBV11-2 and J is TRBJ2-4; the match to TRBD2 covers 9 bases. In germline, CDR1 is SGHAT, CDR2 FQNNGV. The CDR3 length is 17 residues. After removal of 2 bases from V and 6 bases from J, the junction contained 11 bases not matched to a gene. CDR3 sequence (DNA): TGTGCCAGCAGCTTATTCTTTGTAGCGGGAGTGGGAAACATTCAGTACTTC. Residues: CASSLFFVAGVGNIQYF.

This chain links TRBV3-1 (or the pseudogene TRBV3-2) with TRBJ2-1, with D hard to call. This CDR3 region has 14 residues. Trimming stripped 4 bases from V and 8 bases from J, with 15 bases between. The germline V gene has CDR1 LGHDT and CDR2 YNNKEL (reference sequence). This CDR3 is CASSRFGVSDEQFF. In DNA, the CDR3 is TGTGCCAGCAGCCGCTTTGGGGTATCGGATGAGCAGTTCTTC.

This chain joins TRBV11-2 and TRBJ2-3; D not resolved. The CDR3 contains 12 residues. The V gene's germline CDR1 is SGHAT and CDR2 FQNNGV. V dropped 1 base and J dropped 4 bases, with 3 bases sitting between them. The CDR3 spells CASSLASDTQYF. The CDR3 DNA sequence: TGTGCCAGCAGCTTAGCCTCAGATACGCAGTATTTT.

The J gene is TRBJ2-7, the V gene TRBV4-2, with TRBD1 matching 11 bases. The V gene end was trimmed by 4 bases and the J gene end by 5 bases; junction bases not matched to a gene: 10. The germline V gene encodes CDR1 LGHNA and CDR2 YNFKEQ. This CDR3 comprises 16 residues. CDR3 loop: CASSPSQGQGADEQYF. The CDR3 DNA reads as TGTGCCAGCAGCCCATCGCAAGGACAGGGGGCGGACGAGCAGTACTTC.

V and J are TRBV6-5 and TRBJ2-7; 8 bases are a match to TRBD1. This CDR3 has 15 amino acids. V lost 5 bases, J lost 0 bases, and 6 bases stayed unmatched. CDR1 MNHEY and CDR2 SVGAGI come from the germline V gene. CDR3 region: CASSPRTGISYEQYF. CDR3 in DNA: TGTGCCAGCAGTCCACGGACAGGGATCTCCTACGAGCAGTACTTC.

The chain combines TRBV10-2 with TRBJ2-1, with D unresolved. Germline CDR1 WSHSY, CDR2 SAAADI. V lost 6 bases to trimming and J lost 4 bases, with 7 bases between them. The CDR3 covers 12 residues. The CDR3 reads CASRDGYNEQFF. CDR3 nucleotide sequence: TGCGCCAGCAGGGACGGTTACAATGAGCAGTTCTTC.

The chain uses TRBV2 and TRBJ2-4; D remains unclear. CDR3 length equals 13 residues. V was pared by 7 bases and J by 9 bases, with 16 bases between. Germline lookup yields CDR1 SNHLY and CDR2 FYNNEI. The CDR3 DNA follows: TGTGCCAGCACCCTACACCCGACGGGCATTCAGTACTTC. It translates to CASTLHPTGIQYF. Full variable domain (missing parts from reference TRBV2 and TRBJ2-4): EPEVTQTPSHQVTQMGQEVILRCVPISNHLYFYWYRQILGQKVEFLVSFYNNEISEKSEIFDDQFSVERPDGSNFTLKIRSTKLEDSAMYFCASTLHPTGIQYFGAGTRLSVL.

This clone was seen a single time. V usage is TRBV28 and J usage is TRBJ2-3; 7 nucleotides align to TRBD1. The CDR3 length is 14 residues. V was clipped by 8 bases and J by 2 bases; unmatched bases: 7. Germline values: CDR1 MDHEN, CDR2 SYDVKM. The chain's CDR3 is CASSRDSDTDTQYF. DNA for the CDR3: TGTGCCAGCTCCCGGGACAGTGACACAGATACGCAGTATTTT.

The V gene is TRBV6-4, the J gene TRBJ2-1; 9 nucleotides line up with TRBD2. CDR3 length: 18 residues. Germline values: CDR1 MRHNA, CDR2 SNTAGT. V dropped 6 bases and J dropped 3; count of bases not matched to a gene: 15. CDR3 in DNA: TGTGCCAGCAGCCCAAACCCGCGGGAGGGACTTTTCTACAATGAGCAGTTCTTC. It yields the protein CASSPNPREGLFYNEQFF.

This chain connects TRBV2 to TRBJ1-2, with a possible D match to TRBD1 (5 bases). Germline assignment: CDR1 SNHLY and CDR2 FYNNEI. With 5 bases removed from V and 8 bases from J, the gap between germline ends came to 9 bases. This CDR3 region has 11 residues. The CDR3 is CASSTQGGYTF. For the CDR3, the DNA is TGTGCCAGCAGTACCCAGGGCGGCTACACCTTC. The full variable domain, with the rest looked up from reference TRBV2 and TRBJ1-2, is EPEVTQTPSHQVTQMGQEVILRCVPISNHLYFYWYRQILGQKVEFLVSFYNNEISEKSEIFDDQFSVERPDGSNFTLKIRSTKLEDSAMYFCASSTQGGYTFGSGTRLTVV.

Regarding this clone: The junction departs from the called germline gene at one end, perhaps through a read error. This chain connects TRBV4-3 to TRBJ2-3; the D gene is possibly TRBD2 (6 bases). This CDR3 region has 17 residues. Looked up from germline, CDR1 is LGHNA and CDR2 is YSLEER. As DNA, the CDR3 is TGCGCCAGCAGCGAAGAGATTGGAGGGCCGGGCACAGATACGCAGTATTTT. It yields the protein CASSEEIGGPGTDTQYF.

The chain is built from TRBV28 and TRBJ1-2; no clear D. Germline V CDR1 and CDR2: MDHEN, SYDVKM. The CDR3 is 13 amino acids. Deletions cut 4 bases from V and 2 bases from J, with 8 bases between. The CDR3 bases are TGTGCCAGCAGTTCCCTGGGGAACTATGGCTACACCTTC. This gives the protein CASSSLGNYGYTF.

The CDR3 bases are TGTGCCTGGAGGGAGAGCTCCTACAATGAGCAGTTCTTC. Residues: CAWRESSYNEQFF. The V and J genes are TRBV30 and TRBJ2-1; no clear D gene. The CDR3 is 13 residues long. The V gene lost 3 bases and the J gene lost 0 bases, with 6 bases spanning the gap. In germline, CDR1 is GTSNPN, CDR2 SVGIG (reference sequence). Using reference TRBV30 and TRBJ2-1 for the parts outside the CDR3, the full variable domain is SQTIHQWPATLVQPVGSPLSLECTVEGTSNPNLYWYRQAAGRGLQLLFYSVGIGQISSEVPQNLSASRPQDRQFILSSKKLLLSDSGFYLCAWRESSYNEQFFGPGTRLTVL.